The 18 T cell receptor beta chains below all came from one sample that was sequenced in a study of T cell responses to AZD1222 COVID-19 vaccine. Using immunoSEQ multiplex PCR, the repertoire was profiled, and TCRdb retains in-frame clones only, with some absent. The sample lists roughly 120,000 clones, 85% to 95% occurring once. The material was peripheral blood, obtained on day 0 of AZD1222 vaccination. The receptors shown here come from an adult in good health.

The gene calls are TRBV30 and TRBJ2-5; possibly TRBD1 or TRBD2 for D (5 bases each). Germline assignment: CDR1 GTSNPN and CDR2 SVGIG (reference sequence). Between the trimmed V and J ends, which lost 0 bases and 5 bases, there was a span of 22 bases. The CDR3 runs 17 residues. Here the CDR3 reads CAWSVSRLPGRYETQYF. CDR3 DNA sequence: TGTGCCTGGAGTGTATCGAGGCTCCCAGGGAGATATGAGACCCAGTACTTC.

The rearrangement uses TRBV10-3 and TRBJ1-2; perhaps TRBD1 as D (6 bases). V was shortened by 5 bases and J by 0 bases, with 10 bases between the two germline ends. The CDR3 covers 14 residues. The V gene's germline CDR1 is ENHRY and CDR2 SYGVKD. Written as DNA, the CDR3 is TGTGCCATCAGTTTCACAGGGCCTAACTATGGCTACACCTTC. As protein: CAISFTGPNYGYTF.

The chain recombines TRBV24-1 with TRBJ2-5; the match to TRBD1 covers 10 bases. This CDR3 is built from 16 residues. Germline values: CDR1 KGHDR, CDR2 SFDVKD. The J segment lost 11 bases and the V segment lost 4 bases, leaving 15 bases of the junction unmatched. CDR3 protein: CATSDPGTGVARGQYF. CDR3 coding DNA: TGTGCCACCAGTGACCCCGGGACAGGGGTAGCCAGAGGACAGTACTTC.

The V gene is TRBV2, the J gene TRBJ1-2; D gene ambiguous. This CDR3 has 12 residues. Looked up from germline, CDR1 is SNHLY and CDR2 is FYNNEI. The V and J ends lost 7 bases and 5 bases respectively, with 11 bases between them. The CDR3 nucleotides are TGTGCCAGCATCCTGGGGAAGTATGGCTACACCTTC. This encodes CASILGKYGYTF.

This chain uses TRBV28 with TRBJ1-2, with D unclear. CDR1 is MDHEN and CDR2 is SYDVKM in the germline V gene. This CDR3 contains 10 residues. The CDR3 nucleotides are TGTGCAACCATAGGCTATGGCTACACCTTC. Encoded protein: CATIGYGYTF.

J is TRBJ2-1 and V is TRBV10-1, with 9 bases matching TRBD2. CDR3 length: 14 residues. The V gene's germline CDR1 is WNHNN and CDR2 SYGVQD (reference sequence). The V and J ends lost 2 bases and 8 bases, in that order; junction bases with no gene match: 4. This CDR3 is CASSELAGSHEQFF. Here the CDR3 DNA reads TGCGCCAGCAGTGAGCTAGCGGGGAGTCATGAGCAGTTCTTC.

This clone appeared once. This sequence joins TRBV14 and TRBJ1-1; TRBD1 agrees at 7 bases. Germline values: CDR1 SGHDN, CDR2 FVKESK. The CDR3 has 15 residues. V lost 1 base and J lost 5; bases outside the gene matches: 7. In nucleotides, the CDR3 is TGTGCCAGCAGCCAAGGCACGACAGGGTATACTGAAGCTTTCTTT. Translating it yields CASSQGTTGYTEAFF.

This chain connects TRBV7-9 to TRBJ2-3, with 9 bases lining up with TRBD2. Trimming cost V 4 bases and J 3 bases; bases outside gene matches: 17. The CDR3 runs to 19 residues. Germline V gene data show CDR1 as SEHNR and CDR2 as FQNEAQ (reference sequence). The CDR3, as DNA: TGTGCCAGCAGCTCCACGAGGGTGGTAGCGGGAGAAGTGACAGATACGCAGTATTTT. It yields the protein CASSSTRVVAGEVTDTQYF.

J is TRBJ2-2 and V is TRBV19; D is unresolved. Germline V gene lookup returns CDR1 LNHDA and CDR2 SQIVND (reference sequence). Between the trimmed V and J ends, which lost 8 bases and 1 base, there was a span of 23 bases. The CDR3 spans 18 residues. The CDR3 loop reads CASHQVRHPRENTGELFF. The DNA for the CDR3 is TGTGCCAGTCATCAGGTACGCCACCCCCGAGAGAACACCGGGGAGCTGTTTTTT.

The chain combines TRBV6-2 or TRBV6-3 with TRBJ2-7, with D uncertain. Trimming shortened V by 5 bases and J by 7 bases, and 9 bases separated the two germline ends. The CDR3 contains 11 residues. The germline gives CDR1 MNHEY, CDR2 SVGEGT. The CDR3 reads CASSQNSEQYF. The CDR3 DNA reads TGTGCCAGCAGTCAAAACAGTGAGCAGTACTTC.

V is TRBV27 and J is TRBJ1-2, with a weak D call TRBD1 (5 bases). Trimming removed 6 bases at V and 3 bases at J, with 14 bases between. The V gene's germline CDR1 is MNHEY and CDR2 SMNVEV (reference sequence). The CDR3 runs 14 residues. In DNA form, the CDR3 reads TGTGCCAGCAGACTAGTGGGGGATCACTATGGCTACACCTTC. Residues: CASRLVGDHYGYTF.

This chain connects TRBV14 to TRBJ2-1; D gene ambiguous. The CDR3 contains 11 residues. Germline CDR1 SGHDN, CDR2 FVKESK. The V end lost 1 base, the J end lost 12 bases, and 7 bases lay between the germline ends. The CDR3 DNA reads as TGTGCCAGCAGCCAAGGGGTCTGGCAGTTCTTC. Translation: CASSQGVWQFF.

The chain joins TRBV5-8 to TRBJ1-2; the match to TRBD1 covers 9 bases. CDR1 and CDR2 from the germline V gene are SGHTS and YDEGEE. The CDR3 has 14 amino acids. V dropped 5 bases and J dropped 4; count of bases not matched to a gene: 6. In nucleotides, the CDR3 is TGTGCCAGCAGTTACCCGACAGGGGGCTATGGCTACACCTTC. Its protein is CASSYPTGGYGYTF.

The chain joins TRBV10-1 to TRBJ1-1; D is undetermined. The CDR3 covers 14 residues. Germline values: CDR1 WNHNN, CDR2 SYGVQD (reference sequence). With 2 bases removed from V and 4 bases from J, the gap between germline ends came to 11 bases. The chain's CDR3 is CASSERRVVTEAFF. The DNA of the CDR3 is TGCGCCAGCAGTGAGCGCCGGGTTGTCACTGAAGCTTTCTTT.

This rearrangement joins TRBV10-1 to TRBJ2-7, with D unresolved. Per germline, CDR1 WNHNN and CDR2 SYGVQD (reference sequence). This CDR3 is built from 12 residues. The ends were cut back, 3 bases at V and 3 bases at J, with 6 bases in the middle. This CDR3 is CASSDDFYEQYF. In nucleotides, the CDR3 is TGCGCCAGCAGTGACGACTTCTACGAGCAGTACTTC.

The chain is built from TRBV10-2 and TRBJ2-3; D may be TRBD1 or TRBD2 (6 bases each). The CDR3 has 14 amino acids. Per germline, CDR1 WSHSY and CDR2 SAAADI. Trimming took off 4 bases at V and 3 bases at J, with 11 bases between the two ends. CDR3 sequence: CASSAGGRTDTQYF. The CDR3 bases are TGCGCCAGCAGTGCCGGGGGCAGAACAGATACGCAGTATTTT.

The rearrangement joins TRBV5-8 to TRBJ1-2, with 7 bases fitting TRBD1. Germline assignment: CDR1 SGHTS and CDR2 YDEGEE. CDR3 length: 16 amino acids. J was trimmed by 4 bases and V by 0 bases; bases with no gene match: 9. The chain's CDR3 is CASSLVTGVGVYGYTF. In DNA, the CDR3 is TGTGCCAGCAGCTTGGTAACAGGGGTTGGTGTCTATGGCTACACCTTC.

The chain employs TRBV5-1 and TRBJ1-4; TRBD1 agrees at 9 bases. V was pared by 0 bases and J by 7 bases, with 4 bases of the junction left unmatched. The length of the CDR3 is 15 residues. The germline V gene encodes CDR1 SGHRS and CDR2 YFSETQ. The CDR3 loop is CASSLGGQGREKLFF. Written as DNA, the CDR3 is TGCGCCAGCAGCTTGGGAGGACAGGGGCGTGAAAAACTGTTTTTT.